This T cell receptor (beta chain) is from a study of cytomegalovirus exposure and HLA in healthy donors. Researchers ran the PCR with 60 Vbeta and 13 Jbeta primers. Using immunoSEQ multiplex PCR, the repertoire was profiled, and TCRdb retains in-frame clones only, with some absent. The sample includes approximately 70,000 clones, approximately 70% of them seen just once. This clone was counted a single time. The antigen is not known. Study results and caveats: In a later analysis, DRB1 alleles had the most associated TCRs; HLA-C alleles the fewest.

The germline V gene has CDR1 KGHSH and CDR2 LQKENI. The CDR3 totals 16 residues. J was trimmed by 0 bases and V by 1 base; bases with no gene match: 5. Sample: PBMCs. The gene calls are TRBV18 and TRBJ2-5; 7 bases are a match to TRBD1. This clonotype was obtained from a male donor in good health and CMV-seropositive. CDR3 residues: CASSPLRDRHQETQYF. Here the CDR3 DNA reads TGTGCCAGCTCACCACTCCGGGACAGACACCAAGAGACCCAGTACTTC.